This T cell receptor beta chain was captured by sequencing in a study of cytomegalovirus exposure and HLA in healthy donors. Regarding the study as a whole: For cytomegalovirus status, the classifier reportedly gave diagnoses with high specificity and sensitivity. Rare TCR sequences dominated, though some public TCRs recurred in many donors.

A remark on this clone: No antigen is known for it.

Clones were sequenced by immunoSEQ multiplex PCR, and TCRdb holds only the in-frame ones, with some missing. The repertoire has tens of thousands of clones, roughly 88% of them found once; the top ten carry 6.7%. The TCR sequence derives from a woman aged 30 to 39 in good health and CMV-seronegative. What was sequenced was PBMCs.

For the CDR3, the DNA is TGTGCCAGCAGCTTCCGGGACAAGCACCCAGAGACCCAGTACTTC. It yields the protein CASSFRDKHPETQYF. The chain combines TRBV7-8 with TRBJ2-5; a weak D match, TRBD1 (6 bases). Germline V gene sequence: CDR1 SGHVS, CDR2 FQNEAQ. This CDR3 contains 15 residues. V was pared by 3 bases and J by 4 bases, with 15 bases between.